The T cell receptor beta chain described here comes from a study of T cells in Graves' hyperthyroidism and ophthalmopathy. Amplified regions were TCR beta CDR3 sequences from RNA transcripts. With the HTBI primer set, the TCR CDR3 went through a first round of RT-PCR. Each CDR3 protein gets one entry after TCRdb re-called the multiplex PCR reads with MiXCR. The sample holds approximately 600,000 distinct CDR3 sequences; less than 25% are singletons and the top ten take about 34%. A few counts support this clonotype. Antigen specificity is unknown. CDR1 SGHKS and CDR2 YYEKEE come from the germline V gene (reference sequence). The length of the CDR3 is 16 residues. V was pared by 2 bases and J by 3 bases, with 7 bases of the junction left unmatched. Points from the study as a whole: Within blood appeared most thyroid clonotypes that had expanded above 0.001.

The rearrangement uses TRBV5-5 and TRBJ1-2; 10 bases fit TRBD1. This TCR derives from a man aged 25 to 45 with Graves' ophthalmopathy. Sequenced input: blood. The CDR3 DNA follows: TGTGCCAGCAGCTTTCGGGACAGGGGACTATACTATGGCTACACCTTC. Its translation: CASSFRDRGLYYGYTF.